This T cell receptor (beta chain) was captured by sequencing in a study of regulatory T cells in long-lasting Graves disease (dated by TCRdb to about 2021). In the study overall: Newly diagnosed Graves' disease patients had taken antithyroid drugs for less than 3 months. The study was conducted in China and was registered as a clinical trial. A total of about 35 samples underwent TCR sequencing, from around 13 patients with persistent Graves' disease and approximately 20 patients with newly diagnosed Graves' disease. Patients with persistent Graves' disease were compared with patients with newly diagnosed Graves' disease using TCR sequencing and RNA sequencing of peripheral blood. What the work shows at the level of the full study, not this receptor alone: The authors acknowledged the small sample size as a limitation that may reduce accuracy. Lower TCR Shannon entropy and fewer highly expanded clones were observed in persistent Graves' disease patients than in newly diagnosed patients, which suggested clonal expansion. Patients with persistent disease shared more public clonotypes (approximately 2,500) than newly diagnosed patients did (around 930). Sequencing and analysis were restricted to the TCR beta chain. Preferential use of TRBV28, TRBJ1-2 and TRBJ2-5 was observed in persistent disease, whereas TRBV20-1 and TRBJ2-1 were favored in newly diagnosed disease. Only peripheral blood was studied, because thyroid tissue, the primary lesion, was inaccessible.

Relative to germline, V is 1 base shorter and J is 0 bases shorter, with 13 bases between their ends. Its CDR3 holds 18 amino acids, cysteine through phenylalanine. Kept here is only the CDR3 DNA, which spans 54 bases and is read in frame from base 1. The germline V gene (reference sequence) supplies CDR1 MNHEY and CDR2 SMNVEV. The library relied on multiplex PCR. The instrument given in TCRdb is Illumina HiSeq 4000. TCR beta libraries were built with iRepertoire HTBI primers and Arm-PCR amplification of CDR3 regions. PCR products were gel purified before sequencing. On the authors' methods: Gene usage analysis of CDR3 amino acid clonotypes used the 62 TRBV and more than 13 TRBJ segments found across samples. COPE and FqMerger were used to merge filtered high-quality paired reads into contigs. Contigs were aligned with BLAST to IMGT TRBV, TRBD and TRBJ reference genes, and CDR3 was defined per IMGT. Highly expanded clones were defined as clonotypes with a frequency above 0.1%. Shannon entropy served as the measure of repertoire diversity, while the Gini coefficient captured V-J evenness. Public clonotypes were defined as clonotypes shared by more than one individual. The raw public reads went through TCRdb reprocessing: fastp at Q25, MiXCR clone calling, in-frame beta chains kept. Identical CDR3 protein sequences are pooled into one entry, listed with their most common genes and DNA. Clone size and V and J calls follow TCRdb, not the original study. In this sample the table shows 300,000 to 400,000 distinct CDR3 sequences, roughly 18% of which occur a single time. The ten most abundant clones make up around 37% of the sample.

According to the study, the label for this sample's time point signals: newly diagnosed GD, antithyroid drugs for less than 3 months. For both TCR sequencing and RNA sequencing, RNA was extracted from PBMCs using TRIzol. Graves' disease was diagnosed according to American Thyroid Association guidelines. Patients for the study were recruited at an endocrinology department in Xi'an, China. Each patient gave roughly 10 milliliters of peripheral blood, collected in an EDTA anticoagulant tube. PBMCs were isolated by Ficoll Paque Plus density gradient separation without further T cell sorting. An Agilent 2100 Bioanalyzer and agarose gel were used to assess RNA quality, and a NanoDrop 2000 was used to measure RNA concentration. This clonotype was recorded many times. Its target antigen remains unknown. Base qualities are not recorded, but no much larger clone differs from it by a single base.

The receptor's source is a female donor with Graves disease. Sample: peripheral blood mononuclear cells (PBMCs), taken at new diagnosis, from a patient treated with antithyroid drugs. In this chain, TRBV27 is recombined with TRBJ1-6, with TRBD1 as a weak D call on 5 bases. The CDR3 has the sequence CASSLWGLESSYNSPLHF. The sequenced DNA is TGTGCCAGCAGTTTATGGGGGTTGGAGAGCTCCTATAATTCACCCCTCCACTTT.